The sequence of this TCR beta chain was determined in a study of Graves' ophthalmopathy and Graves' hyperthyroidism. Transcripts of RNA were the source for amplifying TCR beta CDR3 regions. After a first-round RT-PCR with HTBI primers, a second-round multiplex PCR was run. TCRdb re-derived calls from the multiplex PCR reads in MiXCR, one entry per CDR3 protein. The sample lists hundreds of thousands of distinct CDR3 sequences; about 21% were seen once. Clinical symptoms, serum thyroxine, TRAb, thyroid ultrasound and orbital computed tomography were relied on for diagnosis. This clonotype was seen repeatedly, ten times or more. The TCR was taken from a woman aged 18-35 years with stable Graves' hyperthyroidism. The sequencing sample was made of peripheral blood.

The CDR3 DNA reads TGCAGTGCTAGGGGGGGACCGAACTATGGCTACACCTTC. This translates into CSARGGPNYGYTF. V usage is TRBV20-1 and J usage is TRBJ1-2; D might be TRBD1 (5 bases). The germline V and J ends were trimmed by 3 bases and 2 bases, with 10 bases remaining between them. The germline V gene has CDR1 DFQATT and CDR2 SNEGSKA (reference sequence). There are 13 residues in the CDR3.